These 30 T cell receptor beta chains were sequenced from one sample in a study of identifying expanded T cells in peripheral blood. The protocol was immunoSEQ multiplex PCR, while the TCRdb copy is restricted to in-frame clones and leaves out a portion. The sample includes around 68,000 clones, about 90% seen only once; the top ten take around 4.8%. Sequences were obtained from blood. The source of these receptors is a person aged 18 to 75 in good health.

This chain uses TRBV30 with TRBJ2-7; a possible D gene is TRBD1 (5 bases). V was trimmed by 3 bases and J by 7 bases, leaving 34 bases between them. Germline assignment: CDR1 GTSNPN and CDR2 SVGIG (reference sequence). This CDR3 has 19 amino acids. CDR3 sequence reads: CAWRAPTPRRVGLAQEQYF. CDR3 coding DNA: TGTGCCTGGAGAGCCCCAACGCCCCGCAGGGTCGGCTTGGCACAAGAGCAGTACTTC.

The rearrangement links TRBV28 to TRBJ1-1; no firm D call. The V and J ends lost 4 bases and 5 bases respectively, with 20 bases between them. The CDR3 is made up of 16 amino acids. In germline, CDR1 is MDHEN, CDR2 SYDVKM. CDR3 sequence (DNA): TGTGCCAGCAGTTCAAACACAGCCTGGTGGATTACTGAAGCTTTCTTT. Residues: CASSSNTAWWITEAFF.

This rearrangement joins TRBV9 to TRBJ1-1; possibly TRBD1 for D (6 bases). The CDR3 runs to 13 residues. CDR1 and CDR2 from the germline V gene are SGDLS and YYNGEE. V lost 3 bases to trimming and J lost 3 bases, with 9 bases between them. The CDR3 DNA sequence: TGTGCCAGCAGCGCTTACAGGGACACTGAAGCTTTCTTT. This translates into CASSAYRDTEAFF.

This sequence joins TRBV5-1 and TRBJ1-4; possible D gene TRBD1, 6 bases. V gave up 4 bases and J gave up 2 bases, with 12 bases separating them. Germline values: CDR1 SGHRS, CDR2 YFSETQ. The length of the CDR3 is 15 residues. The CDR3 DNA follows: TGCGCCAGCAGCAGCTTCGGGGGCACTAATGAAAAACTGTTTTTT. The encoded protein is CASSSFGGTNEKLFF.

The V call is TRBV6-4, the J call TRBJ2-3, with D perhaps TRBD2 (5 bases). Germline-derived CDR1 and CDR2 are MRHNA and SNTAGT. The CDR3 contains 15 residues. Trimming removed 6 bases from V and 0 bases from J, with 13 bases in between. CDR3 protein: CASREGVQSTDTQYF. The DNA of the CDR3 is TGTGCCAGCAGAGAGGGAGTGCAGAGCACAGATACGCAGTATTTT.

V and J are TRBV11-2 and TRBJ2-2; 13 bases are shared with TRBD2. V shed 4 bases and J 1 base; nucleotides not matched to a gene: 9. There are 19 residues in the CDR3. Germline values: CDR1 SGHAT, CDR2 FQNNGV. The CDR3 loop is CASSSRLAGGGLNTGELFF. The CDR3 nucleotides are TGTGCCAGCAGCTCGAGACTAGCGGGGGGTGGCCTGAACACCGGGGAGCTGTTTTTT.

This chain links TRBV4-3 with TRBJ2-7; 11 bases match TRBD1. Germline V CDR1 and CDR2: LGHNA, YSLEER. V gave up 5 bases and J gave up 4 bases; unmatched junction bases: 10. This CDR3 spans 16 amino acids. For the CDR3, the DNA is TGCGCCAGCAGCGGAAAAGCCGGGACAGGGGGGTACGAGCAGTACTTC. Protein: CASSGKAGTGGYEQYF.

The chain is built from TRBV30 and TRBJ2-6, with D possibly matching TRBD1 (6 bases). CDR1 and CDR2 (germline): GTSNPN, SVGIG (reference sequence). The CDR3 runs 17 residues. Trimming cost V 3 bases and J 0 bases, with 15 bases left between them. CDR3 region: CAWREQGLPSGANVLTF. CDR3 DNA: TGTGCCTGGAGAGAACAGGGCCTTCCCTCTGGGGCCAACGTCCTGACTTTC.

The count of this clone is one. This chain connects TRBV7-2 to TRBJ2-1; 8 bases are shared with TRBD2. CDR1 is SGHTA and CDR2 is FQGNSA in the germline V gene. The V segment lost 4 bases and the J segment 4 bases; nucleotides outside the gene matches: 9. CDR3 length: 16 residues. The CDR3 nucleotides are TGTGCCAGCAGCTCCCACCCTAGCGGGTTTTACAATGAGCAGTTCTTC. This sequence encodes CASSSHPSGFYNEQFF.

This sequence joins TRBV7-8 and TRBJ2-3; 10 nucleotides agree with TRBD2. In germline, CDR1 is SGHVS, CDR2 FQNEAQ. The CDR3 spans 18 residues. V lost 5 bases, J lost 7 bases, and 18 bases stayed unmatched. In DNA form, the CDR3 reads TGTGCCAGCAGCCCATACCCCGGGGGAGCGGGAGGGAAGAATACGCAGTATTTT. Translation: CASSPYPGGAGGKNTQYF.

V gene TRBV6-6 combines with J gene TRBJ1-1; possible D gene TRBD1, 6 bases. Trimming left V 4 bases short and J 5 bases short, with 14 bases between. From germline, CDR1 is MNHNY and CDR2 SVGAGI (reference sequence). The CDR3 consists of 14 residues. CDR3 sequence (DNA): TGTGCCAGCAGTTCGAGGGGGGAGGAGACTGAAGCTTTCTTT. It codes for CASSSRGEETEAFF.

This sequence joins TRBV7-9 and TRBJ2-5, with 8 bases lining up with TRBD1. The V gene's germline CDR1 is SEHNR and CDR2 FQNEAQ (reference sequence). After removal of 1 base from V and 7 bases from J, the junction contained 17 bases not matched to a gene. The CDR3 loop spans 18 amino acids. The DNA for the CDR3 is TGTGCCAGCAGCTTAGAATGGACAGGGATTCAAGTGCAGGCGACCCAGTACTTC. It codes for CASSLEWTGIQVQATQYF.

The chain combines TRBV30 with TRBJ2-2; D possibly uses TRBD1 or TRBD2 (5 bases each). The germline gives CDR1 GTSNPN, CDR2 SVGIG (reference sequence). This CDR3 has 15 residues. The V and J ends lost 5 bases and 2 bases respectively, with 15 bases between them. The CDR3, as DNA: TGTGCCTGGGACGAGGGGAAAACCAACACCGGGGAGCTGTTTTTT. Translating gives CAWDEGKTNTGELFF.

The chain links TRBV30 to TRBJ2-7, with no clear D. Trimming stripped 0 bases from V and 4 bases from J, with 13 bases between. Germline CDR1 is GTSNPN and CDR2 is SVGIG (reference sequence). This CDR3 spans 14 amino acids. The chain's CDR3 is CAWSVVQARYEQYF. In DNA form, the CDR3 reads TGTGCCTGGAGTGTAGTCCAGGCCCGATACGAGCAGTACTTC.

V is TRBV18 and J is TRBJ2-7; either TRBD1 or TRBD2 may supply D (6 bases each). The CDR3 sequence is 16 residues long. The germline V gene has CDR1 KGHSH and CDR2 LQKENI. V was trimmed by 1 base and J by 3 bases, leaving 16 bases between them. CDR3 DNA: TGTGCCAGCTCACCACTCCGGGGGCGCGGAGACTACGAGCAGTACTTC. Its translation: CASSPLRGRGDYEQYF.

J is TRBJ1-2 and V is TRBV28; D is unclear. CDR1 is MDHEN and CDR2 is SYDVKM in the germline V gene. This CDR3 is 14 amino acids long. The V and J ends lost 5 bases and 6 bases respectively, with 16 bases between them. CDR3 coding DNA: TGTGCCAGCAGTCTCAAGACCCCGCCCAATGGCTACACCTTC. Its protein product is CASSLKTPPNGYTF.

The V call is TRBV6-1, the J call TRBJ1-2, with a weak D call TRBD1 (5 bases). The germline V gene has CDR1 MNHNS and CDR2 SASEGT. Trimming took off 8 bases at V and 2 bases at J, with 15 bases between the two ends. The CDR3 has 14 residues. The CDR3 is CASLLGAPNYGYTF. CDR3 nucleotide sequence: TGTGCCAGCCTGCTCGGGGCACCCAACTATGGCTACACCTTC.

The chain recombines TRBV29-1 with TRBJ2-7; D is perhaps TRBD2 (5 bases). CDR1 SQVTM and CDR2 ANQGSEA come from the germline V gene. The ends were cut back, 3 bases at V and 0 bases at J, with 12 bases in the middle. The CDR3 runs 14 residues. CDR3 loop: CSVEVQEVSYEQYF. The CDR3 nucleotides are TGCAGCGTTGAGGTCCAGGAGGTCTCCTACGAGCAGTACTTC.

For the CDR3, the DNA is TGCGCCAGCAGCTGGGGAGCTAGCGGGGGGGCTAGCACAGATACGCAGTATTTT. Encoded protein: CASSWGASGGASTDTQYF. The chain carries TRBV5-1 and TRBJ2-3; TRBD2 agrees at 12 bases. CDR3 length: 18 amino acids. CDR1 and CDR2 (germline): SGHRS, YFSETQ. V gave up 3 bases and J gave up 0 bases; unmatched junction bases: 8.

V is TRBV14 and J is TRBJ2-7; TRBD2 aligns across 8 bases. The CDR3 is 16 residues long. V lost 1 base to trimming and J lost 4 bases; unmatched junction nucleotides: 9. Germline CDR1 is SGHDN and CDR2 is FVKESK. CDR3 sequence reads: CASSQVGGGFTYEQYF. Written as DNA, the CDR3 is TGTGCCAGCAGCCAAGTCGGCGGGGGGTTCACATACGAGCAGTACTTC. Combining the CDR3 with reference TRBV14 and TRBJ2-7 gives the whole variable domain EAGVTQFPSHSVIEKGQTVTLRCDPISGHDNLYWYRRVMGKEIKFLLHFVKESKQDESGMPNNRFLAERTGGTYSTLKVQPAELEDSGVYFCASSQVGGGFTYEQYFGPGTRLTVT.

V and J are TRBV7-2 and TRBJ2-7; maybe TRBD2 (5 bases). The V and J ends lost 5 bases and 5 bases respectively, with 19 bases between them. Per the germline V gene, CDR1 is SGHTA and CDR2 is FQGNSA. This CDR3 is 15 amino acids long. The CDR3 here is CASSQTRDINHEQYF. In DNA form, the CDR3 reads TGTGCCAGCAGCCAGACCCGGGATATTAACCACGAGCAGTACTTC.

The J gene is TRBJ2-1, the V gene TRBV11-1; D unclear. Germline values: CDR1 SGHAT, CDR2 FQDESV (reference sequence). The V gene lost 1 base and the J gene lost 7 bases, with 8 bases spanning the gap. The CDR3 consists of 13 residues. The DNA for the CDR3 is TGTGCCAGCAGCTTAGGCCCTAAGAATGAGCAGTTCTTC. This translates into CASSLGPKNEQFF.

This clone has a single count. V is TRBV19 and J is TRBJ2-3, with D perhaps matching TRBD2 (6 bases). Germline-derived CDR1 and CDR2 are LNHDA and SQIVND (reference sequence). CDR3 length equals 16 residues. With 4 bases removed from V and 8 bases from J, the gap between germline ends came to 22 bases. The CDR3 region is CASSTRGTGVERTQYF. The CDR3, as DNA: TGTGCCAGTAGTACACGGGGGACCGGCGTTGAACGTACGCAGTATTTT.

This clone was recorded only once. The chain uses TRBV10-3 and TRBJ2-7; no firm D call. There are 14 residues in the CDR3. Looked up from germline, CDR1 is ENHRY and CDR2 is SYGVKD. V was trimmed by 3 bases and J by 6 bases, leaving 15 bases between them. In nucleotides, the CDR3 is TGTGCCATCAGTGACCCCGTGTGGGGTTCCGAGCAGTACTTC. Translation gives CAISDPVWGSEQYF.

The chain combines TRBV9 with TRBJ1-1; D not certain. With 4 bases removed from V and 2 bases from J, the gap between germline ends came to 9 bases. Germline V gives CDR1 SGDLS, CDR2 YYNGEE. The CDR3 is 13 residues long. As DNA, the CDR3 is TGTGCCAGCAGCCCGGTCTCTAACACTGAAGCTTTCTTT. Translation gives CASSPVSNTEAFF. Combining the CDR3 with reference TRBV9 and TRBJ1-1 gives the whole variable domain DSGVTQTPKHLITATGQRVTLRCSPRSGDLSVYWYQQSLDQGLQFLIQYYNGEERAKGNILERFSAQQFPDLHSELNLSSLELGDSALYFCASSPVSNTEAFFGQGTRLTVV.

This clone was detected only once. This chain joins TRBV12-5 and TRBJ2-2, with D tentatively TRBD1 (6 bases). This CDR3 comprises 13 residues. Between the trimmed V and J ends, which lost 6 bases and 4 bases, there was a span of 9 bases. From germline, CDR1 is LGHNT and CDR2 FRNRAP. The CDR3 loop reads CASGRDITGELFF. CDR3 nucleotide sequence: TGTGCTAGTGGAAGGGACATCACCGGGGAGCTGTTTTTT.

Here the CDR3 reads CASNGQLNQPQHF. In nucleotides, the CDR3 is TGTGCCAGCAACGGACAGCTCAATCAGCCCCAGCATTTT. The V call is TRBV2, the J call TRBJ1-5; weak D call: TRBD1 (6 bases). Deletions cut 7 bases from V and 3 bases from J, with 10 bases between. CDR1 and CDR2 (germline): SNHLY, FYNNEI. The CDR3 consists of 13 residues.

The genes are TRBV7-7 and TRBJ2-2; tentatively, D is TRBD2 (5 bases). Trimming pared 0 bases from V and 3 bases from J, leaving 5 bases between. Germline V gene data show CDR1 as SSHAT and CDR2 as FNYEAQ (reference sequence). This CDR3 is built from 14 residues. The CDR3 coding sequence is TGTGCCAGCAGCTTAGCCGGGGACACCGGGGAGCTGTTTTTT. Translating gives CASSLAGDTGELFF.

This chain links TRBV6-5 with TRBJ2-7, with D maybe TRBD1 (6 bases). The CDR3 extends over 14 amino acids. V shed 6 bases and J shed 2 bases, with 14 bases lying between them. Germline CDR1 reads MNHEY; CDR2 reads SVGAGI. In DNA, the CDR3 is TGTGCCAGCAGGGACAGCGGTTCAACCTACGAGCAGTACTTC. Translating gives CASRDSGSTYEQYF.

The chain recombines TRBV2 with TRBJ1-3; 7 bases are shared with TRBD1. Trimming removed 3 bases from V and 2 bases from J; junction bases left unmatched: 7. The CDR3 length is 16 residues. Looked up from germline, CDR1 is SNHLY and CDR2 is FYNNEI. The CDR3 loop reads CASSEEGATTGNTIYF. CDR3 DNA: TGTGCCAGCAGTGAGGAGGGGGCTACTACTGGAAACACCATATATTTT.